The clone carrying this T cell receptor beta chain appeared a single time. These data belong to a study of metastatic and nonmetastatic thyroid tumors. As for the study in general: The comparison covered peripheral blood and tumor or nodule tissue in malignant and benign thyroid patients.

Thyroid surgery was performed in patients who had received no treatment beforehand. In the original workflow: For papillary thyroid cancer, a distant-metastasis classifier was constructed from CDR3 differences observed across clinicopathological groups. Via MiXCR, TCRdb re-called the PCR reads. The V and J calls follow TCRdb's processing rather than the paper's. Among tens of thousands of clones, about 16% were seen once, and the ten largest hold around 20%. The receptor's source is a female donor with papillary thyroid cancer or a benign thyroid nodule (not recorded which). Some clones in this sample may be carry-over from other donors' samples. The sequenced sample consisted of blood.

CDR3 loop: CASVPGDNHVDEQFF. The CDR3 DNA reads TGCGCCAGCGTGCCCGGGGACAACCACGTCGATGAGCAGTTCTTC. The chain uses TRBV5-1 and TRBJ2-1; perhaps TRBD1 as D (6 bases). Trimming took 7 bases from V and 8 from J, leaving 22 bases between them. In germline, CDR1 is SGHRS, CDR2 YFSETQ. This CDR3 is built from 15 residues.